This is a list of T cell receptor beta chains from one sample in a study of cytomegalovirus exposure and HLA in healthy donors. The repertoire was sequenced with immunoSEQ multiplex PCR; TCRdb's copy has only in-frame clones and lacks some. The sample contains approximately 280,000 clones, roughly 90% of which appear only once. Specimen: PBMCs. All receptors come from a young woman in good health and CMV-seronegative. The CDR3 runs from the conserved cysteine through the conserved F or W. A D gene is named only where the DNA matches it firmly. Where a row states a size, it is once, few, many or the class of an expanded clone; other rows omit it.

clone size	V gene	D gene	J gene	CDR3 protein	CDR3 DNA
NA	TRBV11-2	NA	TRBJ1-4	CASSLINQGSGEKLFF	TGTGCCAGCAGCCTGATCAATCAGGGGTCTGGCGAAAAACTGTTTTTT
once	TRBV6-5	NA	TRBJ2-7	CASSYRQFMSSYEQYF	TGTGCCAGCAGTTACCGACAGTTCATGAGCTCCTACGAGCAGTACTTC
NA	TRBV28	NA	TRBJ1-2	CASSLTLRYGYTF	TGTGCCAGCAGTTTAACTCTCCGCTATGGCTACACCTTC
NA	TRBV30	NA	TRBJ1-1	CAWDGGGNEAFF	TGTGCCTGGGATGGGGGAGGGAATGAAGCTTTCTTT
NA	TRBV2	NA	TRBJ2-3	CASSDGGRVEDTQYF	TGTGCCAGCAGTGACGGGGGGCGAGTTGAAGATACGCAGTATTTT
NA	TRBV14	TRBD1	TRBJ1-2	CASSPGTGRYGYTF	TGTGCCAGCAGTCCCGGGACAGGGCGCTATGGCTACACCTTC
NA	TRBV2	TRBD1	TRBJ1-5	CASRSDRGSNQPQHF	TGTGCCAGCAGAAGTGACAGGGGAAGCAATCAGCCCCAGCATTTT
NA	TRBV11-2	NA	TRBJ1-2	CASSSALQGGYTF	TGTGCCAGCAGCTCAGCCCTCCAGGGCGGCTACACCTTC
NA	TRBV28	NA	TRBJ1-3	CGVGRRGPSGNTIYF	TGTGGGGTAGGACGCCGCGGGCCCTCTGGAAACACCATATATTTT
NA	TRBV9	NA	TRBJ2-1	CASSVKTTWGENEQFF	TGTGCCAGCAGCGTAAAGACGACCTGGGGGGAGAATGAGCAGTTCTTC